This T cell receptor (beta chain) was identified in a study of regulatory T cells in long-lasting Graves disease (dated by TCRdb to the early 2020s). With regard to the full study: Patients with newly diagnosed Graves' disease had been on antithyroid drugs for under 3 months. Peripheral blood TCR sequencing and RNA sequencing compared persistent Graves' disease patients with newly diagnosed Graves' disease patients. The study was registered as a clinical trial and conducted in China. A total of around 35 samples underwent TCR sequencing: about 13 from persistent and approximately 20 from newly diagnosed Graves' disease patients. The paper as a whole reports these results and caveats: Sequencing and analysis were limited to the TCR beta chain. Persistent disease showed preferential use of TRBV28, TRBJ1-2 and TRBJ2-5, whereas newly diagnosed disease favored TRBV20-1 and TRBJ2-1. Persistent Graves' disease patients showed lower TCR Shannon entropy and fewer highly expanded clones than newly diagnosed patients, suggesting clonal expansion. The authors acknowledged the small sample size as a limitation that may reduce accuracy. Peripheral blood alone was examined, since thyroid tissue, which constituted the primary lesion, could not be accessed. More public clonotypes were shared among persistent patients (roughly 3,000) than among newly diagnosed patients (approximately 1,000).

The time point label for this specimen denotes: newly diagnosed GD, antithyroid drugs for less than 3 months. For both TCR sequencing and RNA sequencing, RNA was extracted from PBMCs using TRIzol. Graves' disease was diagnosed according to American Thyroid Association guidelines. The patients came from an endocrinology department in Xi'an, China. Each patient gave 9 to 10 milliliters of peripheral blood, collected in an EDTA anticoagulant tube. Ficoll Paque Plus density gradient separation was used to isolate PBMCs, and no further T cell sorting was done. An Agilent 2100 Bioanalyzer and agarose gel were used to check RNA quality, while a NanoDrop 2000 measured RNA concentration. Clipping removes 3 bases from V and 2 bases from J, with 9 as the unmatched junction base count. From a lookup of the germline V gene (reference sequence), CDR1 and CDR2 are SGHKS and YYEKEE. The cysteine opens and the phenylalanine closes a CDR3 of 17 amino acids. Only the CDR3 part of the read is kept: 51 bases, read in frame from the first base.

The library was made by multiplex PCR. TCRdb shows the sequencer as Illumina HiSeq 4000. iRepertoire HTBI primers and Arm-PCR amplification of CDR3 regions were used to construct TCR beta libraries. PCR products were gel purified before sequencing. For the original study's pipeline: Gene usage analysis of CDR3 amino acid clonotypes relied on the roughly 60 TRBV and 12 to 15 TRBJ segments identified across samples. COPE and FqMerger were used to merge filtered high-quality paired reads into contigs. BLAST was used to align contigs to IMGT TRBV, TRBD and TRBJ reference genes, and CDR3 was defined according to IMGT. Any clonotype with a frequency above 0.1% was counted as a highly expanded clone. Shannon entropy served as the measure of repertoire diversity, while the Gini coefficient captured V-J evenness. A clonotype was considered public if more than one individual shared it. TCRdb reprocessing: public reads trimmed at Q25 with fastp, clones called with MiXCR, in-frame beta chains kept. Rows are combined by CDR3 protein, so each entry shows the most common genes and DNA. For this entry, the V and J calls and clone size follow TCRdb and not the study's own pipeline. This sample holds about 540,000 distinct CDR3 sequences; roughly 13% were observed only once. The ten largest account for approximately 9.3% of the sample.

This clonotype was seen only a few times. Its antigen remains undetermined. No clone much larger than this one lies a single base away; base qualities are absent. Another study also made use of these data, one on T cells in Graves' hyperthyroidism and ophthalmopathy. That second publication adds: Stable Graves' hyperthyroidism was defined as the absence of progression to ophthalmopathy over 18 months of follow-up. Hyperthyroidism patients were newly diagnosed, had a disease duration of under 2 months, and were aged 18 to 65 years. Any patient with an uncontrolled infection, another autoimmune disease, pregnancy or lactation was excluded. Diagnoses were established on the basis of clinical symptoms, serum thyroxine and TRAb, thyroid ultrasound, and orbital computed tomography. For the first round of RT-PCR on the TCR CDR3, the HTBI primer set was used together with the Qiagen OneStep RT-PCR kit. Most expanded thyroid clonotypes (frequency above 0.001) were also found in blood, which suggests that blood repertoires may mirror thyroid immune responses. In cross-validation, a model built on a 13 V-J signature told ophthalmopathy apart from stable hyperthyroidism with roughly 87% sensitivity and about 81% specificity, and in testing the same model reached 80%/75%. In validation, the model predicted progression to ophthalmopathy with approximately 71% sensitivity and approximately 74% specificity, a median of approximately 6.5 months before onset. TCR V-J signatures able to tell the groups apart were searched for in a discovery cohort of 90 to 100 patients, of whom around 43 had Graves' ophthalmopathy and under 65 had stable Graves' hyperthyroidism. Prospective prediction of ophthalmopathy was tested in an independent validation cohort consisting of 18 hyperthyroidism patients and around 16 patients who later progressed to ophthalmopathy. The 100 discovery patients were divided at random into training and test sets in a 7:3 ratio. In addition, the study compared T-cell repertoires in thyroid tissue and in blood from six Graves' hyperthyroidism patients. Following sampling, methimazole starting at 30 mg daily was given to hyperthyroidism patients, and high-dose intravenous methylprednisolone was given to ophthalmopathy patients. A second multiplex PCR round built the libraries, followed by size selection and purification. Sequencing of the libraries was done on an Illumina HiSeq2000 using paired-end 100 bp reads. Raw data were processed with SOAPnuke, discarding reads with adapters, uncalled bases, mean Phred below 15, or no exact constant-primer or identifier match. High-quality paired reads were merged with COPE v1.2.5, and unique nucleotide sequences were defined as clonotypes. MiTCR v1.1 was used to align the clonotypes against IMGT TRBV, TRBD and TRBJ reference segments. The analysis included only V-J combinations with a frequency above 0.0001, which together covered around 99% of the repertoires. The TCS score was defined as F50 (clonal expansion) divided by E x V (chaos), with BLOSUM62-based TCRdist calculated between CDR3 peptides within each V-J. Welch's t-statistics and random forest reduced 514 V-J features to about 12, which were used in a naive Bayes classifier (R e1071). No statistical method was used to set the sample size in advance, and investigators knew the group allocation. According to the paper, TCR Vbeta CDR3 sequencing was carried out on over 130 peripheral blood samples, which came from fewer than 50 ophthalmopathy, around 75 hyperthyroidism and approximately 17 progressor patients.

The TCR sequence derives from a man aged 30 to 45 with Graves disease. Donor details come from another sample of the same person, matched by shared clones. Sequences were derived from peripheral blood mononuclear cells (PBMCs), sampled at new diagnosis, from a patient treated with antithyroid drugs. The receptor chain draws on TRBV5-5 and TRBJ2-7; 12 bases in between match TRBD2. The nucleotides read TGTGCCAGCAGCTCGGGACTAGCGGGTAGGGATCCCTACGAGCAGTACTTC. Its coded protein is CASSSGLAGRDPYEQYF. The reference TRBV5-5 and TRBJ2-7 proteins fill in what lies around the CDR3, so the full variable domain reads DAGVTQSPTHLIKTRGQQVTLRCSPISGHKSVSWYQQVLGQGPQFIFQYYEKEERGRGNFPDRFSARQFPNYSSELNVNALLLGDSALYLCASSSGLAGRDPYEQYFGPGTRLTVT.